The clone carrying this TCR beta chain was counted many times. Its target is not known. The CDR3 has 14 amino acids. CDR1 and CDR2 (germline): MDHEN, SYDVKM. The V end lost 6 bases, the J end lost 6 bases, and 17 bases lay between the germline ends. Ophthalmopathy in the patients scored at least 3 on Clinical Activity Score and at least 4 on NOSPECS grade, lasting under 3 months. This record comes from a study of T cells in Graves' hyperthyroidism and ophthalmopathy. Study in general: Peripheral blood was acquired at first diagnosis, ahead of any therapy whatsoever.

RNA transcripts provided the source from which TCR beta CDR3 regions were amplified. The HTBI primer set drove a first-round RT-PCR of the TCR CDR3. From the multiplex PCR reads, TCRdb called clonotypes with MiXCR, one entry per CDR3 protein. The sample lists 640,000 or so distinct CDR3 sequences, approximately 15% occurring once. Overall study results and limits: Ophthalmopathy, as predicted by the model, came a median about seven months after the prediction.

This sequence was found in a woman between 18 and 29 years old with Graves' ophthalmopathy. The J gene is TRBJ2-5, the V gene TRBV28; D not certain. The sample was blood. The CDR3: CASRVDSRLKTQYF. In DNA, the CDR3 is TGTGCCAGCAGAGTCGATAGCAGGCTGAAGACCCAGTACTTC. The full variable domain, with the rest looked up from reference TRBV28 and TRBJ2-5, is DVKVTQSSRYLVKRTGEKVFLECVQDMDHENMFWYRQDPGLGLRLIYFSYDVKMKEKGDIPEGYSVSREKKERFSLILESASTNQTSMYLCASRVDSRLKTQYFGPGTRLLVL.